These T cell receptor beta chains were read from a single sample in a study of beta chain features in type 1 diabetes. This table comes from immunoSEQ multiplex PCR, and its TCRdb copy is limited to in-frame clones, with some not included. Here the sample spans roughly 290,000 clones, over 12% being singletons. The sequencing input was naive CD4+ T cells from blood. These receptors came from a man younger than 35 with type 1 diabetes. CDR3s leave out the opening cysteine and the closing phenylalanine or tryptophan.

V gene: TRBV6-1
J gene: TRBJ2-3
CDR3 protein: ASSDGGGTDTQY

V gene: TRBV30
J gene: TRBJ2-3
CDR3 protein: AWSVLAGATDTQY

V gene: TRBV18
J gene: TRBJ1-1
CDR3 protein: ASSLSVATEAF

V gene: TRBV11-3
J gene: TRBJ1-1
CDR3 protein: ASSGTNTEAF

V gene: TRBV20-1
J gene: TRBJ2-1
CDR3 protein: SATRAREQF

V gene: TRBV19
J gene: TRBJ2-7
CDR3 protein: ASSPQGTYEQY

V gene: TRBV4-1
J gene: TRBJ2-2
CDR3 protein: ASSWREIRTGELF

V gene: TRBV5-1
J gene: TRBJ2-7
CDR3 protein: ASSPGQGLVEQY

V gene: TRBV28
J gene: TRBJ2-5
CDR3 protein: ASSTGGVETQY

V gene: TRBV7-2
J gene: TRBJ2-7
CDR3 protein: ASSSTVEQGKQY

V gene: TRBV28
J gene: TRBJ2-1
CDR3 protein: ASSSLYNEQF

V gene: TRBV13
J gene: TRBJ2-2
CDR3 protein: ASSPPGTGMLTGELF

V gene: TRBV6-5
J gene: TRBJ2-1
CDR3 protein: ASSLRTSGHNEQF

V gene: TRBV5-1
J gene: TRBJ2-3
CDR3 protein: ASSLTGGSTDTQY

V gene: TRBV27
J gene: TRBJ1-4
CDR3 protein: ASSLRQGRNEKLF

V gene: TRBV7-2
J gene: TRBJ2-5
CDR3 protein: ASSLGRYQETQY

V gene: TRBV5-1
J gene: TRBJ2-3
CDR3 protein: ASSPPSDTQY

V gene: TRBV27
J gene: TRBJ1-1
CDR3 protein: ASRRLQGTGDTEAF

V gene: TRBV18
J gene: TRBJ2-5
CDR3 protein: ASSPRLLAGDQETQY

V gene: TRBV29-1
J gene: TRBJ1-4
CDR3 protein: SLLTGVRGVNEKLF

V gene: TRBV7-9
J gene: TRBJ2-1
CDR3 protein: ASSLSIGGYNEQF

V gene: TRBV11-2
J gene: TRBJ2-1
CDR3 protein: ASSPVAGVTWYEQF

V gene: TRBV18
J gene: TRBJ2-1
CDR3 protein: ASSPENEQF

V gene: TRBV6-6
J gene: TRBJ2-4
CDR3 protein: ASSSQGALNIQY

V gene: TRBV18
J gene: TRBJ1-1
CDR3 protein: ASSPPQALLAF

V gene: TRBV10-3
J gene: TRBJ2-4
CDR3 protein: AISETGADIQY

V gene: TRBV25-1
J gene: TRBJ2-3
CDR3 protein: ASSERIVDTQY

V gene: TRBV9
J gene: TRBJ1-2
CDR3 protein: ASSPRGSNYGYT

V gene: TRBV29-1
J gene: TRBJ2-7
CDR3 protein: SVGVPGYEQY

V gene: TRBV30
J gene: TRBJ1-1
CDR3 protein: AWTYPDRSTEAF

V gene: TRBV7-9
J gene: TRBJ1-6
CDR3 protein: ASSLGGGRSYNSPLH

V gene: TRBV29-1
J gene: TRBJ2-7
CDR3 protein: SVLRNNEQY

V gene: TRBV5-1
J gene: TRBJ2-2
CDR3 protein: ASSTRDRANTGELF

V gene: TRBV5-4
J gene: TRBJ2-3
CDR3 protein: ASSFIAGVGDTQY

V gene: TRBV28
J gene: TRBJ1-1
CDR3 protein: ASSYSNTEAF

V gene: TRBV7-2
J gene: TRBJ2-5
CDR3 protein: ASSLTGGSETQY

V gene: TRBV6-5
J gene: TRBJ2-4
CDR3 protein: ASSYSGQTNIQY

V gene: TRBV28
J gene: TRBJ2-5
CDR3 protein: ASSYGTSGTQETQY

V gene: TRBV5-1
J gene: TRBJ1-1
CDR3 protein: ASSLYTRNVEAF

V gene: TRBV18
J gene: TRBJ2-1
CDR3 protein: ASSRGLAGKVSHEQF

V gene: TRBV11-2
J gene: TRBJ2-5
CDR3 protein: ASSLGLVAGGLETQY

V gene: TRBV27
J gene: TRBJ1-3
CDR3 protein: ASGFSPGLGNTIY

V gene: TRBV6-1
J gene: TRBJ2-1
CDR3 protein: ASSEQTRQLF

V gene: TRBV2
J gene: TRBJ1-2
CDR3 protein: ASSRTGRYGYT

V gene: TRBV2
J gene: TRBJ2-5
CDR3 protein: ASKQQQETQY

V gene: TRBV30
J gene: TRBJ1-2
CDR3 protein: ASHRGGYT

V gene: TRBV7-9
J gene: TRBJ2-6
CDR3 protein: ASSLESSGANVLT

V gene: TRBV30
J gene: TRBJ2-2
CDR3 protein: AWSSIRGRPGGELF

V gene: TRBV27
J gene: TRBJ1-1
CDR3 protein: ASSLRGTAGEAF

V gene: TRBV7-8
J gene: TRBJ2-3
CDR3 protein: ASRQILAGTASDTQY

V gene: TRBV6-5
J gene: TRBJ2-7
CDR3 protein: ASSSQGSEQY

V gene: TRBV18
J gene: TRBJ2-7
CDR3 protein: ASSPQGFHEQY

V gene: TRBV15
J gene: TRBJ1-4
CDR3 protein: ATSPQRGGGNEKLF

V gene: TRBV14
J gene: TRBJ2-3
CDR3 protein: ASSRRIFGGGPILDTQY

V gene: TRBV29-1
J gene: TRBJ1-1
CDR3 protein: SVEGRLNTEAF

V gene: TRBV30
J gene: TRBJ2-4
CDR3 protein: AWSPNTGGIQY